The sequence of this T cell receptor beta chain was determined in a study of OX40 agonist ivuxolimab in advanced cancers. Study-wide background: An agonistic anti-OX40 (CD134) antibody, ivuxolimab, was used to treat the patients. Intravenous ivuxolimab was administered to patients every 2 weeks at 0.01 to 10 mg/kg. A history of anti-PD-1, anti-PD-L1 or anti-CTLA-4 therapy was acceptable, and more than 30% had some.

This CDR3 spans 16 amino acids. Germline CDR1 MNHEY, CDR2 SVGAGI. The V and J ends lost 2 bases and 6 bases respectively, with 16 bases between them. Generated by immunoSEQ multiplex PCR, the TCRdb table keeps only in-frame clones and is missing some. The sample records tens of thousands of clones, approximately 94% being singletons. The study, taken as a whole, reports: At doses 0.1 to 3.0 mg/kg, CD4+ and CD8+ clones expanded.

Note on this clone: Its specificity is unknown.

This sequence originates from an adult with an advanced solid tumor such as melanoma, head and neck, liver or kidney cancer. The chain couples TRBV6-5 to TRBJ2-2; possibly TRBD1 or TRBD2 for D (5 bases each). Source: CD4+ or CD8+ T cells sorted from blood, taken in a trial of the OX40 agonist ivuxolimab. CDR3 sequence: CASSYPPGPGAGELFF. CDR3 in DNA: TGTGCCAGCAGTTACCCACCGGGACCGGGCGCCGGGGAGCTGTTTTTT.